Listed here are 24 T cell receptor beta chains from one sample, sequenced in a study of T cells expressing NK-cell markers. TCRdb re-analyzed the 5' RACE reads; it lists each CDR3 protein once, without DNA. Its table lists some 500,000 distinct CDR3 sequences. Source material: blood T cells: a sorted CD56 or NKG2C T cell subset, CD4+ or CD8+ T cells, or bulk PBMC T cells (not recorded which). The source is a woman aged 50 to 60 in good health.

The chain uses TRBV5-5 and TRBJ2-1; no DNA is available, so the TRBD2 call from TCRdb remains unchecked. The CDR3 is 14 residues long. Germline V lookup: CDR1 SGHKS, CDR2 YYEKEE (reference sequence). The CDR3 here is CASSLRLAPREQFF.

V usage is TRBV30 and J usage is TRBJ2-5; without DNA, the TCRdb call of TRBD1 cannot be checked. The CDR3 runs to 13 residues. In germline, CDR1 is GTSNPN, CDR2 SVGIG (reference sequence). The CDR3 sequence is CAWKGGSGETQYF.

V is TRBV4-1 and J is TRBJ1-4; TCRdb returns TRBD1, unconfirmable since there is no DNA. Germline CDR1 and CDR2: MGHRA and YSYEKL. This CDR3 region has 16 residues. The CDR3: CASSQASGQGIEKLFF.

The V and J genes are TRBV18 and TRBJ2-1. Germline V lookup: CDR1 KGHSH, CDR2 LQKENI. The CDR3 length is 17 residues. CDR3 residues: CASSPPIQRSPYNEQFF. Filled out from reference TRBV18 and TRBJ2-1, the complete variable domain reads NAGVMQNPRHLVRRRGQEARLRCSPMKGHSHVYWYRQLPEEGLKFMVYLQKENIIDESGMPKERFSAEFPKEGPSILRIQQVVRGDSAAYFCASSPPIQRSPYNEQFFGPGTRLTVL.

V is TRBV12-3 or TRBV12-4 and J is TRBJ2-3; the TRBD2 assignment by TCRdb is unverifiable without DNA. There are 15 residues in the CDR3. CDR3 protein: CASSLASGHTDTQYF.

J is TRBJ2-4 and V is TRBV7-2; the D gene TCRdb calls, TRBD2, cannot be checked with no DNA. From germline, CDR1 is SGHTA and CDR2 FQGNSA. CDR3 length: 12 residues. CDR3 loop: CASSQLGPDKYF.

The V call is TRBV9, the J call TRBJ2-7; TCRdb indicates TRBD1, and absent DNA this call remains unverified. In germline, CDR1 is SGDLS, CDR2 YYNGEE. The CDR3 covers 14 residues. The chain's CDR3 is CASSSQGSRPEQYF.

This chain joins TRBV5-1 and TRBJ2-1; TCRdb calls TRBD1, which cannot be checked without DNA. CDR3 length equals 13 residues. Germline lookup yields CDR1 SGHRS and CDR2 YFSETQ. This chain's CDR3 is CASSPGRSYEQFF.

This chain joins TRBV20-1 and TRBJ1-5. CDR3 length: 14 residues. Germline V gene sequence: CDR1 DFQATT, CDR2 SNEGSKA (reference sequence). This chain's CDR3 is CSAREKGFNQPQHF.

CDR3: CATSRQRQVSEAFF. The chain recombines TRBV15 with TRBJ1-1; lacking DNA, the TRBD1 call made by TCRdb goes unchecked. The CDR3 loop spans 14 amino acids. Per the germline V gene, CDR1 is LNHNV and CDR2 is YYDKDF (reference sequence).

The chain joins TRBV20-1 to TRBJ2-3; TCRdb indicates TRBD1, and absent DNA this call remains unverified. This CDR3 is built from 13 residues. In germline, CDR1 is DFQATT, CDR2 SNEGSKA (reference sequence). CDR3 region: CSATHLGQGGQYF.

The chain links TRBV11-1 to TRBJ2-5. The CDR3 totals 17 residues. CDR1 and CDR2 (germline): SGHAT, FQDESV (reference sequence). The CDR3 sequence: CASSYTEQTYGDKTQYF. The variable domain in full, completed from reference TRBV11-1 and TRBJ2-5, reads EAEVAQSPRYKITEKSQAVAFWCDPISGHATLYWYRQILGQGPELLVQFQDESVVDDSQLPKDRFSAERLKGVDSTLKIQPAELGDSAMYLCASSYTEQTYGDKTQYFGPGTRLLVL.

The rearrangement links TRBV12-3 or TRBV12-4 to TRBJ1-1; TCRdb returns TRBD1, unconfirmable since there is no DNA. The CDR3 has 15 residues. The CDR3 loop is CASGITGVPNTEAFF.

V usage is TRBV20-1 and J usage is TRBJ2-1. Germline V CDR1 and CDR2: DFQATT, SNEGSKA (reference sequence). The CDR3 is made up of 12 amino acids. This CDR3 is CSATDLNNEQFF.

The chain joins TRBV24-1 to TRBJ2-3; without DNA, the TCRdb call of TRBD2 cannot be checked. Germline lookup yields CDR1 KGHDR and CDR2 SFDVKD. The CDR3 is 16 residues long. CDR3 residues: CATSDHGSPSTDTQYF.

CDR3 sequence: CASSRIARGSQGLNEQFF. The V gene is TRBV5-1, the J gene TRBJ2-1; TCRdb's D gene call, TRBD1, goes unchecked for lack of DNA. Germline CDR1 is SGHRS and CDR2 is YFSETQ. The CDR3 has 18 residues.

The V call is TRBV20-1, the J call TRBJ2-1; TCRdb calls TRBD2, which cannot be checked without DNA. Germline V gives CDR1 DFQATT, CDR2 SNEGSKA (reference sequence). CDR3 length: 13 residues. CDR3: CSATQYSQNEQFF.

The CDR3 sequence is CASSLVGGARRTEAFF. The rearrangement joins TRBV7-2 to TRBJ1-1; TCRdb outputs TRBD1, but without DNA this stays unchecked. This CDR3 is built from 16 residues. Germline V CDR1 and CDR2: SGHTA, FQGNSA. The full variable domain, in which reference TRBV7-2 and TRBJ1-1 provide the parts outside the CDR3, is GAGVSQSPSNKVTEKGKDVELRCDPISGHTALYWYRQSLGQGLEFLIYFQGNSAPDKSGLPSDRFSAERTGGSVSTLTIQRTQQEDSAVYLCASSLVGGARRTEAFFGQGTRLTVV.

V gene TRBV7-8 combines with J gene TRBJ2-7. This CDR3 spans 14 amino acids. Germline V gene sequence: CDR1 SGHVS, CDR2 FQNEAQ. Here the CDR3 reads CASSPRRDSYEQYF.

This chain connects TRBV10-3 to TRBJ2-6; TCRdb picks TRBD1, but there is no DNA to check that call. The CDR3 runs to 17 residues. The germline gives CDR1 ENHRY, CDR2 SYGVKD. CDR3 amino acids: CAIRRDRDRSGANVLTF.

The rearrangement joins TRBV30 to TRBJ1-6. From germline, CDR1 is GTSNPN and CDR2 SVGIG (reference sequence). This CDR3 spans 13 amino acids. CDR3 residues: CAWIQGQNSPLHF.

CDR3 protein: CASFGHSEGTNTGELFF. This sequence joins TRBV2 and TRBJ2-2; TCRdb designates TRBD1, a call that cannot be tested without DNA. Germline assignment: CDR1 SNHLY and CDR2 FYNNEI. The CDR3 has 17 amino acids.

This sequence joins TRBV5-1 and TRBJ2-5; with no DNA, the TCRdb D assignment of TRBD2 cannot be verified. Germline CDR1 is SGHRS and CDR2 is YFSETQ. The CDR3 spans 15 residues. The CDR3 sequence is CASSMEGPPKETQYF.

The chain combines TRBV3-1 with TRBJ1-5. Germline CDR1 and CDR2: LGHDT and YNNKEL (reference sequence). This CDR3 has 16 residues. The CDR3: CASSQVITHSNQPQHF.